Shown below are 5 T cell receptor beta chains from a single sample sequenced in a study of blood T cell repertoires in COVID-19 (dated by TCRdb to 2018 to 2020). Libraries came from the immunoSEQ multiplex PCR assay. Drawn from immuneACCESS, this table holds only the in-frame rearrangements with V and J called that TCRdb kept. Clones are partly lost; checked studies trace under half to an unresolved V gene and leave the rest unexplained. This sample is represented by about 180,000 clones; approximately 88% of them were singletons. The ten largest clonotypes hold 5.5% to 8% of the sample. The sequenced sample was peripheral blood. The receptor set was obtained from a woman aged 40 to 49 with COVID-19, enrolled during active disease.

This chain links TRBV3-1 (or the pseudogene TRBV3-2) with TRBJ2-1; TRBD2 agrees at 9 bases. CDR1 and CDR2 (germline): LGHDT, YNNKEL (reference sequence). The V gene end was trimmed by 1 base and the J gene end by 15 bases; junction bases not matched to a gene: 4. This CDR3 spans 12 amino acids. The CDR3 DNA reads TGTGCCAGCAGCCAAGTGCGGGGGGGCCCGTTCTTC. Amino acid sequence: CASSQVRGGPFF.

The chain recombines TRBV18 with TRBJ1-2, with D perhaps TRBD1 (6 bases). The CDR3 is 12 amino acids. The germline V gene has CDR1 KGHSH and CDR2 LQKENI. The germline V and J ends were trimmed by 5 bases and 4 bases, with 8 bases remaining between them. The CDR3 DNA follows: TGTGCCAGCTCAACGGACAGCTATGGCTACACCTTC. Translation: CASSTDSYGYTF.

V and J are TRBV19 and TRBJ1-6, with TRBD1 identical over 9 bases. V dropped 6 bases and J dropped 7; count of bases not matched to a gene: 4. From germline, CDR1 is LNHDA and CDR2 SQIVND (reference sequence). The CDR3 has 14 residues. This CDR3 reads CASREGQGNSPLHF. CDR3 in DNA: TGTGCCAGTAGGGAGGGACAGGGAAATTCACCCCTCCACTTT.

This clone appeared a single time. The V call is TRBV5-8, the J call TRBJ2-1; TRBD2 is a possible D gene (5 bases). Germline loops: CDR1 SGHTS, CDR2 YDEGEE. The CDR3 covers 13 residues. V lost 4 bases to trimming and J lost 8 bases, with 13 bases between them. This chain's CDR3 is CASSRAERYEQFF. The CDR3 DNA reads TGTGCCAGCAGCCGAGCGGAGAGGTATGAGCAGTTCTTC.

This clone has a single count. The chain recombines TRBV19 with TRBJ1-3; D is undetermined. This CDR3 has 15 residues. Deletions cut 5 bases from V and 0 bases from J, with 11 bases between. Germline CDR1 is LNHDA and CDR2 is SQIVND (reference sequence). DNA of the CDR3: TGTGCCAGTAGTCGGTCTACTAGCTCTGGAAACACCATATATTTT. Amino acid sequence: CASSRSTSSGNTIYF.